This passage covers 8 T cell receptor beta chains from one sample sequenced in a study of blood T cell repertoires in COVID-19. Produced via immunoSEQ multiplex PCR; TCRdb's table is partial and in-frame only. The table lists about 180,000 clones, 83% of them singletons. Material for sequencing was peripheral blood. The receptors were gathered from a woman in her sixties or seventies with COVID-19, enrolled during active disease.

The chain has TRBV5-6 and TRBJ2-3, with 7 bases that match TRBD1. The CDR3 length is 15 residues. V was pared by 5 bases and J by 2 bases, with 8 bases of the junction left unmatched. In germline, CDR1 is SGHDT, CDR2 YYEEEE. The CDR3 region is CASRPTGVLTDTQYF. The CDR3 region has the DNA TGTGCCAGCAGGCCCACAGGGGTCCTCACAGATACGCAGTATTTT.

The chain combines TRBV28 with TRBJ1-2; D gene unclear. This CDR3 is built from 16 residues. Per germline, CDR1 MDHEN and CDR2 SYDVKM. V was pared by 3 bases and J by 0 bases, with 14 bases between. The chain's CDR3 is CASSLDGKFTNYGYTF. CDR3 nucleotides: TGTGCCAGCAGTTTGGACGGGAAGTTTACTAACTATGGCTACACCTTC.

V gene TRBV4-1 combines with J gene TRBJ2-5, with TRBD2 matching 10 bases. The V and J ends lost 0 bases and 7 bases, in that order; junction bases with no gene match: 11. This CDR3 is built from 17 residues. Germline loops: CDR1 MGHRA, CDR2 YSYEKL. The CDR3 region is CASSQERTSGSLGTQYF. The CDR3 bases are TGCGCCAGCAGCCAAGAGCGGACTAGCGGATCCTTGGGGACCCAGTACTTC.

V gene TRBV27 combines with J gene TRBJ1-6; 7 bases align to TRBD1. This CDR3 is 15 amino acids long. CDR1 and CDR2 (germline): MNHEY, SMNVEV (reference sequence). The V and J ends lost 5 bases and 7 bases, in that order; junction bases with no gene match: 8. The CDR3 DNA reads as TGTGCCAGCAGTAAATACAGGGGAATCAATTCACCCCTCCACTTT. The encoded protein is CASSKYRGINSPLHF.

The chain couples TRBV28 to TRBJ2-7, with D perhaps matching TRBD2 (5 bases). V lost 5 bases and J 0 bases, leaving 26 bases between the germline ends. The CDR3 has 19 residues. The germline gives CDR1 MDHEN, CDR2 SYDVKM. The CDR3 nucleotides read TGTGCCAGCAGTCCCCCATTTGGGAGACACGGACCTAGCTCCTACGAGCAGTACTTC. This sequence encodes CASSPPFGRHGPSSYEQYF.

This clone was counted once. V gene TRBV10-1 combines with J gene TRBJ2-2; tentative D call: TRBD2 (6 bases). The V gene's germline CDR1 is WNHNN and CDR2 SYGVQD (reference sequence). V lost 0 bases and J lost 5, with 10 bases in between. The CDR3 is 15 amino acids. CDR3 DNA sequence: TGCGCCAGCAGTGAGTCCTGGGGGAGGACCGGGGAGCTGTTTTTT. Protein: CASSESWGRTGELFF.

The chain recombines TRBV29-1 with TRBJ1-2; maybe TRBD1 (6 bases). Germline values: CDR1 SQVTM, CDR2 ANQGSEA. V shed 3 bases and J shed 8 bases, with 13 bases lying between them. This CDR3 region has 12 residues. CDR3 amino acids: CSVDREGDGYTF. CDR3 sequence (DNA): TGCAGCGTTGACAGGGAGGGGGACGGCTACACCTTC.

This clone has only one observation. This rearrangement joins TRBV9 to TRBJ2-1; a weak D match, TRBD1 (6 bases). Trimming shortened V by 2 bases and J by 6 bases, and 27 bases separated the two germline ends. The CDR3 has 19 residues. Germline CDR1 is SGDLS and CDR2 is YYNGEE. As DNA, the CDR3 is TGTGCCAGCAGCGTCCAGATTGATGTCGGTACCACAGGGTCCAATGAGCAGTTCTTC. Translated, it gives CASSVQIDVGTTGSNEQFF. Full variable domain (rest looked up from reference TRBV9 and TRBJ2-1): DSGVTQTPKHLITATGQRVTLRCSPRSGDLSVYWYQQSLDQGLQFLIQYYNGEERAKGNILERFSAQQFPDLHSELNLSSLELGDSALYFCASSVQIDVGTTGSNEQFFGPGTRLTVL.